This T cell receptor (beta chain) was recorded in a study of T-cell memory formation after mild COVID-19. The study, taken as a whole, reports: Clones that shrank (day 15 to 85) were balanced CD4/CD8, whereas later expanders leaned CD4+. A subset of responding clones appeared in pre-infection memory, suggesting cross-reactive memory joined.

UMIs and sample barcodes were carried by the TCR alpha and TCR beta cDNA libraries that 5'RACE produced using constant-segment primers. Via MiXCR, TCRdb re-called the 5' RACE reads, giving one row per CDR3 protein. The sample lists approximately 580,000 distinct CDR3 sequences, roughly 22% occurring once. As for this clonotype: Its target is not known.

The source of this sequence is an adult woman who had mild COVID-19 (a few samples of this study predate the infection). Cell type and time point are not known. Sequenced sample: PBMCs or a T cell subset sorted from them (not recorded which).

The CDR3 DNA follows: TGTGCCAGCAGCGTCCGGGACAGCATCAACACCGGGGAGCTGTTTTTT. Amino acids: CASSVRDSINTGELFF. The V and J genes are TRBV2 and TRBJ2-2; 7 bases line up with TRBD1. CDR3 length equals 16 residues. Losses at the gene ends were 6 bases for V and 2 bases for J; bases not matched to a gene: 9. Germline loops: CDR1 SNHLY, CDR2 FYNNEI.